This is a list of T cell receptor beta chains from one sample in a study of blood T cell repertoires in COVID-19. TCRdb keeps only in-frame clones here, not all; method: immunoSEQ multiplex PCR. The sample yields over 100,000 clones, about 88% seen once. Material: peripheral blood. These receptors were obtained from a man aged 35 to 55 with acute or convalescent COVID-19. The CDR3 runs from the conserved cysteine through the conserved F or W. Fields, in order: D gene, clone size, J gene, V gene, CDR3 DNA, CDR3 protein. A D gene is named only where the DNA matches it firmly. The listing skips clone size in some rows; elsewhere it reads once, few, many or a size class.

.	.	TRBJ2-7	TRBV7-9	TGTGCCAGCAGCTTAGTAGACTACGAGCAGTACTTC	CASSLVDYEQYF
TRBD1	.	TRBJ1-2	TRBV25-1	TGTGCCAGCTCCAATGCGGGGACAGGGGTCCGTGGCTACACCTTC	CASSNAGTGVRGYTF
TRBD1	.	TRBJ2-7	TRBV19	TGTGCCAGTAGTGTGTACCGGGACAGAATCCCCTACGAGCAGTACTTC	CASSVYRDRIPYEQYF
TRBD1	few	TRBJ2-5	TRBV6-5	TGTGCCAGCAGTTACAGGACAGGGATAGAGACCCAGTACTTC	CASSYRTGIETQYF
TRBD1	few	TRBJ2-2	TRBV6-2/TRBV6-3	TGTGCCAGCAGTTACCCGCCAGGGGGCGCGGACACCGGGGAGCTGTTTTTT	CASSYPPGGADTGELFF
TRBD2	.	TRBJ2-7	TRBV5-6	TGTGCCAGCAGCTTCACTGCTAGCGGGGGCTACGAGCAGTACTTC	CASSFTASGGYEQYF
.	.	TRBJ1-5	TRBV29-1	TGCAGCGTTCTGGGAAACAGGGATTATCAGCCCCAGCATTTT	CSVLGNRDYQPQHF
TRBD2	.	TRBJ2-3	TRBV5-4	TGTGCCAGCAGCCAAGGAGGGAGGGCCGTTTTTAAAGATACGCAGTATTTT	CASSQGGRAVFKDTQYF
TRBD1	.	TRBJ1-1	TRBV5-1	TGCGCCAGCAGCCATTTTCGACAGGGGAGTTCTGAAGCTTTCTTT	CASSHFRQGSSEAFF
.	.	TRBJ2-3	TRBV2	TGTGCCAGCAGTCCCCTACGAGCGGGCACAGATACGCAGTATTTT	CASSPLRAGTDTQYF
.	.	TRBJ2-7	TRBV6-2/TRBV6-3	TGTGCCAGCAGTTACGGCGGGCGGGGCACACCCTACGAGCAGTACTTC	CASSYGGRGTPYEQYF
.	.	TRBJ1-2	TRBV5-1	TGCGCCAGCAGCTTCGGGGGGGCCGTAGACTATGGCTACACCTTC	CASSFGGAVDYGYTF
TRBD1	.	TRBJ1-4	TRBV15	TGTGCCACCAGCAGAATGACAGGGGATAATGAAAAACTGTTTTTT	CATSRMTGDNEKLFF
.	few	TRBJ2-2	TRBV24-1	TGTGCCACCAGTCACGGGGGACGGACCGGGGAGCTGTTTTTT	CATSHGGRTGELFF
.	.	TRBJ1-2	TRBV4-1	TGCGCCAGCAGCCAAGCGGGAGACTATGGCTACACCTTC	CASSQAGDYGYTF
TRBD2	.	TRBJ2-2	TRBV4-3	TGCGCCAGCAGCCAAGGAAGCGGGGGGCCCACCGGGGAGCTGTTTTTT	CASSQGSGGPTGELFF
.	.	TRBJ2-6	TRBV18	TGTGCCAGCTCACCACCGACAGGCCGGGGTGGGGCCAACGTCCTGACTTTC	CASSPPTGRGGANVLTF
.	.	TRBJ2-3	TRBV7-9	TGTGCCAGCAGCTTAAAGACGGGAGTGGCAGATACGCAGTATTTT	CASSLKTGVADTQYF
TRBD2	.	TRBJ2-5	TRBV2	TGTGCCAGCAGTGAAGGGGAGGGAACGGGACTAGAGACCCAGTACTTC	CASSEGEGTGLETQYF
.	.	TRBJ2-2	TRBV7-8	TGTGCCAGCAGCTTCCAGACTGGCCGCCCCTACGCCGGGGAGCTGTTTTTT	CASSFQTGRPYAGELFF
.	.	TRBJ1-2	TRBV5-6	TGTGCCAGCAGCTTGGTACAGTTAGGTGGCTACACCTTC	CASSLVQLGGYTF
TRBD1	.	TRBJ1-3	TRBV28	TGTGCCACCAGCCCCACGGTACGGGACAGGGGATCTGGAAACACCATATATTTT	CATSPTVRDRGSGNTIYF
TRBD2	.	TRBJ2-3	TRBV5-1	TGCGCCAGCAGCTCCCAAGCGGCGCGGGGGGTGGTAGATACGCAGTATTTT	CASSSQAARGVVDTQYF
TRBD2	.	TRBJ2-3	TRBV5-1	TGCGCCAGCAGCTTGGGACTAGCGGGGGAGGATACGCAGTATTTT	CASSLGLAGEDTQYF
TRBD2	.	TRBJ2-1	TRBV25-1	TGTGCCAGCAGTAGACTAGCGCACAATGAGCAGTTCTTC	CASSRLAHNEQFF
TRBD2	.	TRBJ2-5	TRBV7-2	TGTGCCAGCAGCTTACAACTAGCGGGGGGTGTGGAGACCCAGTACTTC	CASSLQLAGGVETQYF
TRBD1	once	TRBJ1-5	TRBV6-2/TRBV6-3	TGTGCCAGCGGCCCTCTATACTTACCGGGACAGGGTCATCAGCCCCAGCATTTT	CASGPLYLPGQGHQPQHF
.	.	TRBJ2-5	TRBV9	TGTGCCAGCAGCGTAGATCCGGTACAAGAGACCCAGTACTTC	CASSVDPVQETQYF
.	.	TRBJ2-5	TRBV5-5	TGTGCCAGTAGCACAGCTAACCAAGAGACCCAGTACTTC	CASSTANQETQYF
.	.	TRBJ2-7	TRBV12-3/TRBV12-4	TGTGCCAGCAGTTTATCAAACTACGAGCAGTACTTC	CASSLSNYEQYF
.	few	TRBJ2-5	TRBV18	TGTGCCAGCTCACCAGGGCTGCAAGAGACCCAGTACTTC	CASSPGLQETQYF
.	.	TRBJ2-3	TRBV27	TGTGCCAGCAGCTCTAAGAGAAGTGTCAACACAGATACGCAGTATTTT	CASSSKRSVNTDTQYF